The present TCR beta chain was sequenced within a study of T-cell reconstitution after alpha-beta-depleted transplantation in children. Whole-study results and caveats: Surviving recipient cells, namely T cells and thymic progenitors, were the source of high day-60 TCRbeta diversity in some patients. By about two months after transplant, alpha-beta T cells reportedly arose from several hundred graft clones that had expanded.

During its preparation, the TCRbeta library received unique molecular identifiers. One entry per CDR3 protein results from TCRdb running MiXCR on the PCR reads. The sample records about 460,000 distinct CDR3 sequences, roughly 10% being singletons. The V gene's germline CDR1 is SGHTA and CDR2 FQGNSA. The CDR3 is 17 residues long. The junction had 10 bases not matched to a gene; V was cut back by 2 bases and J by 2 bases. This clonotype occurred a few times. Its antigen is as yet unknown. The sequence was obtained from a child aged 2-15 years with inherited bone marrow failure, due to receive a stem cell transplant. The V call is TRBV7-2, the J call TRBJ2-7, with TRBD2 matching 9 bases. The sample consisted of PBMCs, taken before TCRalphabeta/CD19-depleted stem cell transplant. For the CDR3, the DNA is TGTGCCAGCAGCTTAAAAAAAGTAGCGGGAGAAGCCTACGAGCAGTACTTC. Amino acids: CASSLKKVAGEAYEQYF. The entire variable domain, with the rest obtained from reference TRBV7-2 and TRBJ2-7, is as follows: GAGVSQSPSNKVTEKGKDVELRCDPISGHTALYWYRQSLGQGLEFLIYFQGNSAPDKSGLPSDRFSAERTGGSVSTLTIQRTQQEDSAVYLCASSLKKVAGEAYEQYFGPGTRLTVT.